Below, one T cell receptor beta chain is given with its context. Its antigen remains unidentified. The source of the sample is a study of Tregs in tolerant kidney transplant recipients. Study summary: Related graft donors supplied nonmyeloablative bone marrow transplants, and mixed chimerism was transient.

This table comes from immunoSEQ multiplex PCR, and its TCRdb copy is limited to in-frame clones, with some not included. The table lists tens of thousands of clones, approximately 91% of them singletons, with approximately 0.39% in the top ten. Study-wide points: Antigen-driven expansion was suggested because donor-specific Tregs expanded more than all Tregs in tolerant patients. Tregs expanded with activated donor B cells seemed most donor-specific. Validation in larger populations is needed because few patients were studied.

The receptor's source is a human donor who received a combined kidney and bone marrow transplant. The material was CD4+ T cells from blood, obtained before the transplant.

The CDR3 nucleotides read TGCGCCAGCAGCCAAGATCTCGGGGGGGCTGAAGCTTTCTTT. It is translated as CASSQDLGGAEAFF. This rearrangement joins TRBV4-1 to TRBJ1-1, with D possibly being TRBD1 (5 bases). The germline V and J ends were trimmed by 0 bases and 6 bases, with 11 bases remaining between them. This CDR3 contains 14 residues. Looked up from germline, CDR1 is MGHRA and CDR2 is YSYEKL.